These 23 T cell receptor beta chains originate from one sample sequenced in a study of T cells in Graves' hyperthyroidism and ophthalmopathy. It was RNA transcripts that yielded the amplified TCR beta CDR3 regions. The TCR CDR3 was amplified in a first-round RT-PCR using the HTBI primer set. TCRdb re-called the multiplex PCR reads through MiXCR, storing one row per CDR3 protein. The sample consists of more than 350,000 distinct CDR3 sequences, more than 14% of them appearing once. The sample taken for sequencing was blood. These receptors all come from a woman in her twenties or thirties with Graves' ophthalmopathy.

This clonotype occurred many times. V and J are TRBV18 and TRBJ2-7; D uncertain. V dropped 3 bases and J dropped 0 bases, with 12 bases sitting between them. Germline loops: CDR1 KGHSH, CDR2 LQKENI. The CDR3 runs 15 residues. The CDR3 region is CASSPEQSSSYEQYF. CDR3 in DNA: TGTGCCAGCTCACCGGAGCAATCGAGCTCCTACGAGCAGTACTTC.

CDR3 sequence: CATSDFVGGGNEQFF. The CDR3 coding sequence is TGTGCCACCAGTGATTTTGTCGGGGGAGGGAATGAGCAGTTCTTC. The chain joins TRBV24-1 to TRBJ2-1; 7 bases are shared with TRBD2. The J segment lost 7 bases and the V segment lost 1 base, leaving 6 bases of the junction unmatched. The CDR3 is 15 residues long. CDR1 KGHDR and CDR2 SFDVKD come from the germline V gene.

This clonotype appeared a few times. This may be a read error, as it is one base from a much larger clone. V is TRBV20-1 and J is TRBJ1-5; 8 nucleotides align to TRBD1. V gave up 6 bases and J gave up 6 bases; unmatched junction bases: 7. Germline V lookup: CDR1 DFQATT, CDR2 SNEGSKA (reference sequence). The CDR3 is 13 amino acids. The chain's CDR3 is CSALQGGSQPQHF. The CDR3 DNA follows: TGCAGTGCCTTACAGGGGGGCAGTCAGCCCCAGCATTTT.

This clonotype came up many times. The V and J genes are TRBV30 and TRBJ2-3, with D uncertain. Germline-derived CDR1 and CDR2 are GTSNPN and SVGIG (reference sequence). Deletions cut 1 base from V and 0 bases from J, with 5 bases between. The CDR3 totals 13 residues. CDR3 protein: CAWSGDSTDTQYF. The DNA of the CDR3 is TGTGCCTGGAGTGGCGACAGCACAGATACGCAGTATTTT.

This sequence joins TRBV19 and TRBJ1-2, with TRBD1 matching 12 bases. The J segment lost 5 bases and the V segment lost 3 bases, leaving 10 bases of the junction unmatched. CDR1 LNHDA and CDR2 SQIVND come from the germline V gene (reference sequence). The CDR3 totals 17 residues. CDR3 DNA sequence: TGTGCCAGTAGTATGCCCCGGGGACAGGGGGCGCGGTATGGCTACACCTTC. It encodes CASSMPRGQGARYGYTF.

Many counts were recorded for this clonotype. The V and J genes are TRBV30 and TRBJ1-6; 10 bases are a match to TRBD1. Germline CDR1 GTSNPN, CDR2 SVGIG (reference sequence). The CDR3 has 13 amino acids. The ends lost 3 bases at V and 8 bases at J; junction bases unmatched: 1. Here the CDR3 reads CAWRGTGDSPLHF. The CDR3 DNA sequence: TGTGCCTGGAGAGGGACAGGGGATTCACCCCTCCACTTT.

With respect to this clonotype: Germline and junction disagree at one end, which may indicate a read error. V is TRBV20-1 and J is TRBJ2-1, with D possibly called TRBD1 or TRBD2 (5 bases each). CDR1 is DFQATT and CDR2 is SNEGSKA in the germline V gene (reference sequence). CDR3 length: 11 amino acids. CDR3 residues: CSVQVAGTPVF. CDR3 nucleotides: TGCAGCGTTCAGGTAGCCGGGACCCCGGTCTTC.

This clonotype occurred many times. The V gene is TRBV2, the J gene TRBJ1-1; possibly TRBD1 for D (6 bases). The CDR3 runs 14 residues. Germline CDR1 and CDR2: SNHLY and FYNNEI. Trimming removed 8 bases from V and 1 base from J, with 14 bases in between. In DNA form, the CDR3 reads TGTGCCAGCGGCCTCCAGGGGACGAACACTGAAGCTTTCTTT. Residues: CASGLQGTNTEAFF.

This clonotype was observed a few times. The chain uses TRBV7-9 and TRBJ2-5; D may be TRBD1 (6 bases). This CDR3 has 16 amino acids. CDR1 SEHNR and CDR2 FQNEAQ come from the germline V gene (reference sequence). The germline V and J ends were trimmed by 4 bases and 2 bases, with 17 bases remaining between them. This CDR3 reads CASSYASQRGQETQYF. In DNA form, the CDR3 reads TGTGCCAGCAGCTACGCATCCCAGAGGGGGCAAGAGACCCAGTACTTC.

This clonotype was found many times. The J gene is TRBJ2-3, the V gene TRBV27, with 11 bases identical to TRBD2. The CDR3 is 17 amino acids. V trimming: 4 bases; J trimming: 6 bases; junction bases outside the gene matches: 12. Germline loops: CDR1 MNHEY, CDR2 SMNVEV (reference sequence). The CDR3 DNA is TGTGCCAGCAGTTCCCGACTAGCGGGGCTAGGATATGATACGCAGTATTTT. This codes for CASSSRLAGLGYDTQYF.

Note on this clonotype: A read error may explain this, as a much larger clone is one base away. The chain recombines TRBV7-3 with TRBJ2-1; D uncertain. The V gene's germline CDR1 is SGHTA and CDR2 FQGTGA. The CDR3 is 17 residues long. The V end was cut by 0 bases, the J end by 2 bases, with 14 bases between. DNA for the CDR3: TGTGCCAGCAGCTTAACAAGCCCAGTCGCCACCTACAATGAGCAGTTCTTC. Its translation: CASSLTSPVATYNEQFF.

This clonotype has at least ten counts. The CDR3, as DNA: TGTGCCACCAGTGATAAAGGGGGCTGGGGGAGCTCCTACAATGAGCAGTTCTTC. It specifies CATSDKGGWGSSYNEQFF. The chain has TRBV24-1 and TRBJ2-1, with 7 bases matching TRBD1. The CDR3 loop spans 18 amino acids. Trimming at V came to 3 bases and at J to 0 bases, leaving 10 bases not matched to a gene. Per the germline V gene, CDR1 is KGHDR and CDR2 is SFDVKD.

The chain is built from TRBV4-1 and TRBJ1-2; unclear D gene. Germline CDR1 reads MGHRA; CDR2 reads YSYEKL. The length of the CDR3 is 14 residues. The V end was cut by 4 bases, the J end by 5 bases, with 14 bases between. CDR3 in amino acids: CASSPLLGNYGYTF. The CDR3 bases are TGCGCCAGCAGCCCACTTCTGGGAAATTATGGCTACACCTTC.

About this clonotype itself: A much larger clonotype is one base distant, so this may be a read error. The chain is built from TRBV7-3 and TRBJ2-1; TRBD2 agrees at 11 bases. In germline, CDR1 is SGHTA, CDR2 FQGTGA. The CDR3 covers 15 residues. In DNA, the CDR3 is TGTGCCAGCAGCCTAGCGGGGGGTTCCTACAATGGGCAGTTCTTC. Translation gives CASSLAGGSYNGQFF. The full variable domain, with the rest looked up from reference TRBV7-3 and TRBJ2-1, is GAGVSQTPSNKVTEKGKYVELRCDPISGHTALYWYRQSLGQGPEFLIYFQGTGAADDSGLPNDRFFAVRPEGSVSTLKIQRTERGDSAVYLCASSLAGGSYNGQFFGPGTRLTVL.

This clonotype was seen many times. The genes are TRBV6-1 and TRBJ2-7; tentatively, D is TRBD1 (6 bases). The CDR3 consists of 15 residues. V lost 6 bases, J lost 1 base, and 16 bases lay in between. Germline-derived CDR1 and CDR2 are MNHNS and SASEGT. The DNA for the CDR3 is TGTGCCAGCAGAAATCGACAGGAAGGTTCCTACGAGCAGTACTTC. Translated, it gives CASRNRQEGSYEQYF.

This clonotype was seen many times. As DNA, the CDR3 is TGTGCCAGCAGCCTGACAGGGCTTAATTCACCCCTCCACTTT. As protein: CASSLTGLNSPLHF. J is TRBJ1-6 and V is TRBV11-2, with 7 bases that match TRBD1. After removal of 5 bases from V and 6 bases from J, the junction contained 4 bases not matched to a gene. The CDR3 is 14 residues long. Germline V gene data show CDR1 as SGHAT and CDR2 as FQNNGV. The complete variable domain, with remaining parts taken from reference TRBV11-2 and TRBJ1-6, reads EAGVAQSPRYKIIEKRQSVAFWCNPISGHATLYWYQQILGQGPKLLIQFQNNGVVDDSQLPKDRFSAERLKGVDSTLKIQPAKLEDSAVYLCASSLTGLNSPLHFGNGTRLTVT.

This clonotype showed up many times. The chain carries TRBV11-3 and TRBJ2-2; a weak D match, TRBD2 (7 bases). The CDR3 consists of 16 residues. Germline V gives CDR1 SGHNT, CDR2 YENEEA. V was shortened by 2 bases and J by 4 bases, with 14 bases between the two germline ends. The CDR3 DNA reads TGTGCCAGCAGCTTATATGCGGGGGCGCTCACCGGGGAGCTGTTTTTT. This sequence encodes CASSLYAGALTGELFF.

This clonotype was counted at least ten times. The J gene is TRBJ2-7, the V gene TRBV5-1; 11 bases are shared with TRBD2. With 3 bases clipped from V and 6 bases from J, the junction kept 8 bases outside the gene matches. Germline V lookup: CDR1 SGHRS, CDR2 YFSETQ. The CDR3 covers 15 residues. CDR3 in DNA: TGCGCCAGCAGCTCCCGTAGCGGGGGGGCCCGCGAGCAGTACTTC. Translation gives CASSSRSGGAREQYF.

This clonotype was picked up many times. The genes are TRBV28 and TRBJ1-4, with unresolved D. Per the germline V gene, CDR1 is MDHEN and CDR2 is SYDVKM. The V and J ends lost 7 bases and 0 bases respectively, with 6 bases between them. The CDR3 covers 13 residues. The chain's CDR3 is CASMVATNEKLFF. CDR3 coding DNA: TGTGCCAGCATGGTTGCAACTAATGAAAAACTGTTTTTT.

The chain recombines TRBV11-2 with TRBJ2-7; D uncertain. The germline V gene has CDR1 SGHAT and CDR2 FQNNGV. The ends were cut back, 4 bases at V and 3 bases at J, with 7 bases in the middle. There are 12 residues in the CDR3. CDR3 in DNA: TGTGCCAGCAGCTCCTTCATCTACGAGCAGTACTTC. Protein sequence: CASSSFIYEQYF.

The V gene is TRBV4-1, the J gene TRBJ2-7; TRBD1 is a possible D gene (5 bases). Germline assignment: CDR1 MGHRA and CDR2 YSYEKL. Trimming removed 1 base at V and 1 base at J, with 17 bases between. There are 17 residues in the CDR3. CDR3 amino acids: CASSQVVRPGSSYEQYF. DNA for the CDR3: TGCGCCAGCAGCCAAGTCGTCCGTCCAGGGTCATCCTACGAGCAGTACTTC.

This clonotype was counted ten times or more. The chain links TRBV7-8 to TRBJ2-7; the D is unclear. Germline CDR1 is SGHVS and CDR2 is FQNEAQ. This CDR3 contains 12 residues. V gave up 2 bases and J gave up 6 bases, with 8 bases separating them. CDR3 sequence (DNA): TGTGCCAGCAGCTTATTCGAGCGCGAGCAGTACTTC. Translating it yields CASSLFEREQYF.

The sample holds many counts of this clonotype. The chain uses TRBV20-1 and TRBJ2-1, with 15 bases aligning to TRBD2. The CDR3 runs 14 residues. After removal of 6 bases from V and 8 bases from J, the junction contained 5 bases not matched to a gene. Per germline, CDR1 DFQATT and CDR2 SNEGSKA (reference sequence). The CDR3 DNA is TGCAGTGCCGTGGGACTAGCGGGGGGATATGAGCAGTTCTTC. It translates to CSAVGLAGGYEQFF.